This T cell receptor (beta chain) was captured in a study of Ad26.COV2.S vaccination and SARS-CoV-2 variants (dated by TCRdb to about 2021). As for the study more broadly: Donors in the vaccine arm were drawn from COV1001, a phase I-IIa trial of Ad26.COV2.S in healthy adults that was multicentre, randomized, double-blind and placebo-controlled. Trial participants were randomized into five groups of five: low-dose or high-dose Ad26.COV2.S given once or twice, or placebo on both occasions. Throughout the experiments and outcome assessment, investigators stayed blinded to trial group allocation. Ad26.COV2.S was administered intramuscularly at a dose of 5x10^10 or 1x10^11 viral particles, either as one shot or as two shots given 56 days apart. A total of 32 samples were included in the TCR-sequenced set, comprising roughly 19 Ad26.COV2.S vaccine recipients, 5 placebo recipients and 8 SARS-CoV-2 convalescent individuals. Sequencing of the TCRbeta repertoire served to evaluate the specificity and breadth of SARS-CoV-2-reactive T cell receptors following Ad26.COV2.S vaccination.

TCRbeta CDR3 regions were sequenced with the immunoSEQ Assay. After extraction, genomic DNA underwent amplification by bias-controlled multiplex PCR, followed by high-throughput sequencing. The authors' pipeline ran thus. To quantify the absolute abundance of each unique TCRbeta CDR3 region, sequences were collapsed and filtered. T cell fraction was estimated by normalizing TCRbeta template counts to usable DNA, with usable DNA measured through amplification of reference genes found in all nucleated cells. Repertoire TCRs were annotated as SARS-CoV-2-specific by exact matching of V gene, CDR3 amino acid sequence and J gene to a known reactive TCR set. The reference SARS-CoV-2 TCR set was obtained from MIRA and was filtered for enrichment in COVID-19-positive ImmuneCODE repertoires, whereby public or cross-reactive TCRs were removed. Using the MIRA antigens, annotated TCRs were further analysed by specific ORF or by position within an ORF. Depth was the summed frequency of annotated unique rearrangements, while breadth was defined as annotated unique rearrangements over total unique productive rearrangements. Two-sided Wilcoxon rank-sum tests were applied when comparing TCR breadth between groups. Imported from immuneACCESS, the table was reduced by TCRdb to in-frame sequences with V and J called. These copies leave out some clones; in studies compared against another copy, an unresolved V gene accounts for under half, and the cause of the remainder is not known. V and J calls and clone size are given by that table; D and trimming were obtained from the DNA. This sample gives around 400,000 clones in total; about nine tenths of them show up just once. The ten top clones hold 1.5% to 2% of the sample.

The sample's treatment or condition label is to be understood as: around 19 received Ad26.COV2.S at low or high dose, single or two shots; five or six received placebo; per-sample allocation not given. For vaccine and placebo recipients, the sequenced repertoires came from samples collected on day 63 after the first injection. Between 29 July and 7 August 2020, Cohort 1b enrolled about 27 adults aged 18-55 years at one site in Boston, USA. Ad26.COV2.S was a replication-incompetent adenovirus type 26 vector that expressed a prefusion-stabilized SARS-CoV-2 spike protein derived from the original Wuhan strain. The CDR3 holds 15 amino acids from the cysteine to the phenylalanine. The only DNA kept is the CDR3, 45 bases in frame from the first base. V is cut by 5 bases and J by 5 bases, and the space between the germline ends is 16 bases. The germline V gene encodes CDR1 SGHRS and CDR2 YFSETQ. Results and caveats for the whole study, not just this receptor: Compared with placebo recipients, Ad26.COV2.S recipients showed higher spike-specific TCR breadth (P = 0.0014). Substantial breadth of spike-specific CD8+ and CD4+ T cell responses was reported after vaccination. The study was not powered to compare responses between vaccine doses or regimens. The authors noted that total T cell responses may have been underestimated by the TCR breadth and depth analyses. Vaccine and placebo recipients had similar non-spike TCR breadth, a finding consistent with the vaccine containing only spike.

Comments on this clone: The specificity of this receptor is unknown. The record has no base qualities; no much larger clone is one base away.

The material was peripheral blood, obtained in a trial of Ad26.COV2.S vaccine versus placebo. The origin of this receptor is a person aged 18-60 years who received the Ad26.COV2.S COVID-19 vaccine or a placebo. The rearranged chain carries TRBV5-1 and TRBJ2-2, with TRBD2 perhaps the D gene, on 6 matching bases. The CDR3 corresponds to CASRERTGGTGELFF. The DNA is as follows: TGCGCCAGCAGGGAACGGACTGGAGGGACCGGGGAGCTGTTTTTT.